This entry features one T cell receptor (beta chain) sequence. The antigen it recognizes is unknown. No clone much larger than this one lies a single base away; base qualities are absent. The record originates from a study of blood T cell repertoires in COVID-19 (dated by TCRdb to 2020 to 2022). Concerning the study at large: Samples from collaborators originated in the United States, Italy and Spain and spanned both the acute and convalescent phases of COVID-19. Nearly every sample came with metadata listing a de-identified subject ID, COVID-19 status, age in years and sex. HLA class I and class II types, where available, came from metadata supplied by the sample provider rather than from assay-based typing. The samples were drawn from the first 160 participants of the ongoing ImmuneRACE study and from over 950 subjects provided by 6 global collaborators. The repertoires were released in a freely available public database intended as a resource for research on the immune response to SARS-CoV-2. Deeply sampled blood TCRbeta repertoires from subjects exposed to, actively infected with, or recovered from COVID-19 were included in the dataset. The prospective study material was composed of cDNA or gDNA derived from T cells, B-cell-depleted T cells, or PBMCs.

Overall study outcomes, separate from this receptor: How much clinical and demographic metadata was included differed by source and by participant, and the metadata was provided uncurated.

CDR1 and CDR2, looked up from the germline V gene (reference sequence), are GTSNPN and SVGIG. The CDR3 sequence holds 14 residues, the cysteine and phenylalanine included. Only the CDR3 part of the read is kept: 42 bases, read in frame from the first base. V and J lose 3 bases and 0 bases, and a span of 9 bases separates them. The immunoSEQ Assay, a bias-controlled multiplex PCR, was used to amplify TCRbeta CDR3 regions from genomic DNA. Regarding the original processing steps: The number of nucleated cells in each sample was estimated from the amplification of reference gene primers within the assay. To quantify the absolute abundance of each unique TCRbeta CDR3 rearrangement, sequence reads were collapsed and filtered. For each sample, productive Simpson clonality was calculated as the square root of Simpson's diversity index across productive rearrangements. This immuneACCESS table, as held by TCRdb, lists in-frame sequences with V and J called but not all clones. Of the missing ones, under half trace to an unresolved V gene in checked studies; the others have no known cause. V and J calls plus clone size are reproduced from that table; the DNA served to infer D and trimming. A total of 23,000 or so clones appear in this sample, around 90% of them only once. The top ten clones comprise roughly 7.4% of the sample.

The collaborating institutions used their own protocols to collect whole blood in K2EDTA tubes. For TCRbeta analysis, collaborators shipped samples as frozen whole blood, isolated PBMCs, or DNA extracted from either of those sample types. The source is a human donor in a cohort sampled during active COVID-19. Sequencing input: peripheral blood. This receptor chain uses TRBV30 and TRBJ1-3; D gene: possibly TRBD1, on 5 matching bases. CDR3 reads: CAWRPGGSGNTIYF. The DNA is as follows: TGTGCCTGGAGGCCCGGGGGCTCTGGAAACACCATATATTTT.